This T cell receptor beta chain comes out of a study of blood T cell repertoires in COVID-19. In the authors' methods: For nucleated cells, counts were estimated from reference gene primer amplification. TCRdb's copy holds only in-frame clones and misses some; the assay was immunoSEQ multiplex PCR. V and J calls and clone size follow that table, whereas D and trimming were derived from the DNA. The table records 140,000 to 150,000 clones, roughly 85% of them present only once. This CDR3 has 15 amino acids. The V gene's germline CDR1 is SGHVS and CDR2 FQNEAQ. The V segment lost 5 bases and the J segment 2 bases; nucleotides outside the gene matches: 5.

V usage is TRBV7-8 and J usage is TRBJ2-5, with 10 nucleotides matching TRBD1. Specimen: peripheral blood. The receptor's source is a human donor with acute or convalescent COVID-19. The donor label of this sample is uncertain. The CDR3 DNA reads TGTGCCAGCAGCCAAAGGACAGGGGGGCAAGAGACCCAGTACTTC. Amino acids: CASSQRTGGQETQYF. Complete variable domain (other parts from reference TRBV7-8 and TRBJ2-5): GAGVSQSPRYKVAKRGQDVALRCDPISGHVSLFWYQQALGQGPEFLTYFQNEAQLDKSGLPSDRFFAERPEGSVSTLKIQRTQQEDSAVYLCASSQRTGGQETQYFGPGTRLLVL.